This T cell receptor beta chain derives from a study of siplizumab effects on memory and regulatory T cells. TCR templates, 80,000 to 100,000 per sample, were assayed. Data came from immunoSEQ multiplex PCR; TCRdb stores just in-frame clones and leaves some out. This sample has about 100,000 clones, with about 93% found just once. Findings of the study overall: Siplizumab cultures yielded proliferating Tregs whose suppressive function was not confirmed. Siplizumab significantly brought down the alloreactive sequences that trace back to unstimulated CD4+ memory cells. Unstimulated naive T cells seemed to show more diversity than memory cells did, and they also seemed to be among the major contributors to the alloresponse.

A note on this clone: Its target is not known.

This clonotype originated in a human donor in good health. The source material was Tregs sorted from blood.

CDR3 nucleotides: TGTGCCTGGAGAATATATGCGCACGAGCAGTACTTC. Its translation: CAWRIYAHEQYF. The chain has TRBV30 and TRBJ2-7; D gene uncertain. The germline gives CDR1 GTSNPN, CDR2 SVGIG (reference sequence). The V end lost 3 bases, the J end lost 5 bases, and 11 bases lay between the germline ends. The CDR3 covers 12 residues.